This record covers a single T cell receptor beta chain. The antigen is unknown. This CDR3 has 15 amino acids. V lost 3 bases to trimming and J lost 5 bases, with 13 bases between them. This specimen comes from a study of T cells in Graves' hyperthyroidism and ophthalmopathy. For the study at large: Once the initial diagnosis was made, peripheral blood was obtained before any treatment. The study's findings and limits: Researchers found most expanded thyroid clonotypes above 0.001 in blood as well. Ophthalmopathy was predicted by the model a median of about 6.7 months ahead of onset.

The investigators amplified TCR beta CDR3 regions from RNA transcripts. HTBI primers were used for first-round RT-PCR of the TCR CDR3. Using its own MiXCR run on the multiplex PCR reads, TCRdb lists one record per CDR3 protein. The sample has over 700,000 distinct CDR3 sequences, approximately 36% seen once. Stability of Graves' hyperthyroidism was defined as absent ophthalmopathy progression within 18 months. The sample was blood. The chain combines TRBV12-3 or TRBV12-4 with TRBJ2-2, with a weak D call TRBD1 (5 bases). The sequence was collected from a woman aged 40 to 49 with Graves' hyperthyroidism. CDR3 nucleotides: TGTGCCAGCAGTTTTCAACAGGCGTTAACCGGGGAGCTGTTTTTT. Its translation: CASSFQQALTGELFF.